The 6 T cell receptor beta chains presented below share a single source sample, sequenced in a study of Ad26.COV2.S vaccination and SARS-CoV-2 variants. Repertoires were generated with immunoSEQ multiplex PCR, while TCRdb's copy carries only in-frame clones and drops some. The data contain about 680,000 clones, more than 70% of them seen just once; the ten biggest clones take up roughly 1.5%. Treatment in this sample: over 15 received Ad26.COV2.S at low or high dose, single or two shots; several received placebo; per-sample allocation not given. The investigators took samples on day 63 after the first vaccine or placebo injection. Sequencing used peripheral blood, obtained in a trial of Ad26.COV2.S vaccine versus placebo. The receptors were gathered from a person aged 18-60 years who received the Ad26.COV2.S COVID-19 vaccine or a placebo.

The chain links TRBV11-2 to TRBJ1-4; D may be TRBD1 (5 bases). V lost 4 bases to trimming and J lost 7 bases, with 13 bases between them. This CDR3 is built from 14 residues. Per germline, CDR1 SGHAT and CDR2 FQNNGV. For the CDR3, the DNA is TGTGCCAGCAGCTCGGACATGGAGAGTGAAAAACTGTTTTTT. It is translated as CASSSDMESEKLFF.

This clone appeared a few times. This sequence joins TRBV6-5 and TRBJ2-1; either TRBD1 or TRBD2 may fit D (5 bases each). The CDR3 totals 15 residues. Germline V gene sequence: CDR1 MNHEY, CDR2 SVGAGI. Trimming removed 0 bases at V and 10 bases at J, with 16 bases between. CDR3 coding DNA: TGTGCCAGCAGTTACTCACCGGGACCCGGCTGGGAGCAGTTCTTC. This gives the protein CASSYSPGPGWEQFF.

The chain is built from TRBV10-3 and TRBJ1-2; TRBD1 agrees at 11 bases. After removal of 5 bases from V and 10 bases from J, the junction contained 3 bases not matched to a gene. The germline V gene has CDR1 ENHRY and CDR2 SYGVKD. This CDR3 region has 12 residues. Here the CDR3 reads CAISPGQGDYTF. In nucleotides, the CDR3 is TGTGCCATCAGTCCGGGACAGGGGGACTACACCTTC.

The chain carries TRBV10-1 and TRBJ2-5; TRBD2 might be the D (5 bases). Germline V lookup: CDR1 WNHNN, CDR2 SYGVQD (reference sequence). The CDR3 runs 13 residues. The V end lost 6 bases, the J end lost 1 base, and 9 bases lay between the germline ends. CDR3 nucleotides: TGCGCCAGCAGCCCGGACTCCCAAGAGACCCAGTACTTC. As protein: CASSPDSQETQYF.

The chain uses TRBV5-4 and TRBJ2-1; D is undetermined. Trimming cost V 3 bases and J 2 bases, with 9 bases left between them. The CDR3 has 14 residues. Germline CDR1 is SGHNT and CDR2 is YYREEE (reference sequence). CDR3 DNA: TGTGCCAGCAGCTCGGCGAGCACCTACAATGAGCAGTTCTTC. It is translated as CASSSASTYNEQFF.

The J gene is TRBJ2-1, the V gene TRBV10-2; 11 nucleotides line up with TRBD2. Germline V lookup: CDR1 WSHSY, CDR2 SAAADI. V trimming: 6 bases; J trimming: 4 bases; junction bases outside the gene matches: 2. The CDR3 sequence is 14 residues long. The CDR3 region has the DNA TGCGCCAGCAGACTAGCGGGGGCTTACAATGAGCAGTTCTTC. Translating gives CASRLAGAYNEQFF.